This TCR beta chain was captured in a study of blood T cell repertoires in COVID-19. Here immunoSEQ multiplex PCR was the method, and the copy in TCRdb shows in-frame clones only, minus some. The table shows under 150,000 clones, with about 77% occurring only once. Trimming left V 4 bases short and J 5 bases short, with 14 bases between. The CDR3 totals 15 residues. CDR1 and CDR2 (germline): MRHNA, SNTAGT. The receptor was isolated from a man older than 75 with acute or convalescent COVID-19. The V call is TRBV6-4, the J call TRBJ1-4; D ambiguous. The sample was peripheral blood. This chain's CDR3 is CASSGRLSVNEKLFF. Written as DNA, the CDR3 is TGTGCCAGCAGTGGTAGACTGTCAGTGAATGAAAAACTGTTTTTT.